This T cell receptor beta chain was documented in a study of tumor and adjacent non-tumor tissue in lung cancer. Study as a whole: Patients comprised 12 adenocarcinoma, a couple of squamous cell carcinoma and 1 small cell lung cancer.

Germline-derived CDR1 and CDR2 are SGHRS and YFSETQ. V lost 4 bases and J 3 bases, leaving 11 bases between the germline ends. This CDR3 contains 14 residues. A modified ARM-PCR protocol with three rounds of nested PCR amplified TCRbeta. TCRdb reprocessed the multiplex PCR reads via MiXCR and lists one record per CDR3 protein. The sample consists of about 93,000 distinct CDR3 sequences, less than 80% of them appearing once. Of note for this clonotype: Antigen unknown. Given a much more abundant clone one base away, this may be a read error. Because it lacks the conserved phenylalanine or tryptophan at the end, this CDR3 is likely a read error.

No cell sorting was done before RNA was extracted from the tissue. Study results and limitations: Significantly higher TCR diversity was found in tumor than normal lung. Normal lung showed higher cumulative top 100 clone frequency than tumor.

V is TRBV5-1 and J is TRBJ2-1; tentatively, D is TRBD1 (5 bases). The sequence derives from a man aged 55 to 69 with non-small cell lung cancer. Input material: lung tumor tissue. The chain's CDR3 is CASSGASFYNEQFL. CDR3 DNA sequence: TGCGCCAGCAGCGGGGCAAGTTTCTACAATGAGCAGTTCCTC.